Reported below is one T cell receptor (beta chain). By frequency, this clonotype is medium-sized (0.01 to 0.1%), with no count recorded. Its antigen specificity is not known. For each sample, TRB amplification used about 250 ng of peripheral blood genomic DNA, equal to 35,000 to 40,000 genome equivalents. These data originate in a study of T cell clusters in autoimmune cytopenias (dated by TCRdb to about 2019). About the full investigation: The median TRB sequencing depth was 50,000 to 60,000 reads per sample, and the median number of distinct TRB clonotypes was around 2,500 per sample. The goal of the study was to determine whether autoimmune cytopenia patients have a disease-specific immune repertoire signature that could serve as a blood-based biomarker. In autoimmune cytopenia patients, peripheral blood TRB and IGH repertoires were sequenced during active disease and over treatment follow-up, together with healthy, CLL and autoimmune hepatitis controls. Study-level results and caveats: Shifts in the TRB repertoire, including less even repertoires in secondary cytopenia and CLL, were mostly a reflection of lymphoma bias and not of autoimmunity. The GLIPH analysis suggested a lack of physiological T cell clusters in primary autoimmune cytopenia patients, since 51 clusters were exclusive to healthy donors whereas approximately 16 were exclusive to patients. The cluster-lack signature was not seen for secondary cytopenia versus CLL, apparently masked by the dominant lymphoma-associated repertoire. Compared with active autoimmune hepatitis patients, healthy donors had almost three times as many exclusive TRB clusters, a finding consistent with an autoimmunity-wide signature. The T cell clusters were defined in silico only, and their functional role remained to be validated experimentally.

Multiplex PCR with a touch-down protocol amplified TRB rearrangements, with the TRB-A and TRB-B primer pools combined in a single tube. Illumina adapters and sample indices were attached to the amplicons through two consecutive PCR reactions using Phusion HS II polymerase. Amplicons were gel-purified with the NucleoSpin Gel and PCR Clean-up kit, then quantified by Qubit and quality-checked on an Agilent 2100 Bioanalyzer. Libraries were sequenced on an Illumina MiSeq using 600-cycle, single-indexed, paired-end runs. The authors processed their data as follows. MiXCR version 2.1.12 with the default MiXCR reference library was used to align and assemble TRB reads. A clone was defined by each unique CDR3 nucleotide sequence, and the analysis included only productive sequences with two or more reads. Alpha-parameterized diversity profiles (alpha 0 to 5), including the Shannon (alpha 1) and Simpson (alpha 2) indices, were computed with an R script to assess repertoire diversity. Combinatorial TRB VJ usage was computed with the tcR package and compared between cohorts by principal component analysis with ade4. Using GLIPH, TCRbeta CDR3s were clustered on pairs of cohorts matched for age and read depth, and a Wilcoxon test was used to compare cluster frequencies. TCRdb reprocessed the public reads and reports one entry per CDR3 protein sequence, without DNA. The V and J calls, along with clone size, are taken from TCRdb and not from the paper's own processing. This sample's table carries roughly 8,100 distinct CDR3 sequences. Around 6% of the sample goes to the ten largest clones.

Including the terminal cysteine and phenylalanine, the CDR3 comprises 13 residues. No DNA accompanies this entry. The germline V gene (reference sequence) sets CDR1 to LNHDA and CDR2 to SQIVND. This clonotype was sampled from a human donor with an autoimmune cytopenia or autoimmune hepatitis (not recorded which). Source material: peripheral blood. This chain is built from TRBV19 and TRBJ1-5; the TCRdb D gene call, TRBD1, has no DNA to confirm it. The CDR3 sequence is CASSMKGEWAQHF.